What follows are 17 T cell receptor beta chains derived from one specimen sequenced in a study of blood T cell repertoires in COVID-19. Measured with immunoSEQ multiplex PCR; TCRdb has only the in-frame clones, and not every one. This sample yields under 450,000 clones, of which 89% are seen a single time; about 1.4% belongs to the top ten. Input material: peripheral blood. These receptors were obtained from a woman aged 40 to 55 with COVID-19, enrolled during active disease.

This rearrangement joins TRBV28 to TRBJ1-6; the match to TRBD1 covers 8 bases. V trimming: 5 bases; J trimming: 3 bases; junction bases outside the gene matches: 12. Germline CDR1 reads MDHEN; CDR2 reads SYDVKM. The CDR3 sequence is 18 residues long. The CDR3 nucleotides are TGTGCCAGCAGTCCCATGGGACAGGCCCCCAGCTATAATTCACCCCTCCACTTT. As protein: CASSPMGQAPSYNSPLHF.

Remarks on this clone: Other nucleotide sequences from this sample produce the same CDR3. CDR3 sequence: CASSIAGGTEAFF. The CDR3 DNA reads as TGTGCCAGTAGTATCGCAGGGGGAACTGAAGCTTTCTTT. The gene calls are TRBV19 and TRBJ1-1; 7 nucleotides match TRBD1. The V segment lost 3 bases and the J segment 5 bases; nucleotides outside the gene matches: 3. Germline V gene data show CDR1 as LNHDA and CDR2 as SQIVND (reference sequence). This CDR3 comprises 13 residues.

The chain carries TRBV12-5 and TRBJ2-3, with D perhaps matching TRBD1 (6 bases). Germline V gene sequence: CDR1 LGHNT, CDR2 FRNRAP. V was pared by 3 bases and J by 1 base, with 14 bases between. The CDR3 is 16 amino acids. The CDR3 DNA sequence: TGTGCTAGTGGTTTTTGGGGGCTTGCGGGCACAGATACGCAGTATTTT. It specifies CASGFWGLAGTDTQYF.

Here the CDR3 DNA reads TGCGCCAGCAGCCAGGAGCCCGGCTCGAGTTTCCTCTCACCCCTCCACTTT. It codes for CASSQEPGSSFLSPLHF. The chain employs TRBV4-3 and TRBJ1-6, with no clear D. Trimming took off 3 bases at V and 10 bases at J, with 22 bases between the two ends. The CDR3 is made up of 17 amino acids. Germline CDR1 and CDR2: LGHNA and YSLEER.

Only one count was recorded for this clone. J is TRBJ2-7 and V is TRBV18, with TRBD2 matching 7 bases. Trimming took 2 bases from V and 0 from J; bases not matched to a gene: 4. Germline CDR1 KGHSH, CDR2 LQKENI. The CDR3 covers 15 residues. In DNA form, the CDR3 reads TGTGCCAGCTCACCAAGTCGGGGGGACTCCTACGAGCAGTACTTC. Amino acids: CASSPSRGDSYEQYF.

The genes are TRBV9 and TRBJ2-2; maybe TRBD1 (5 bases). V was pared by 2 bases and J by 6 bases, with 17 bases between. CDR3 length: 16 amino acids. Germline V gene lookup returns CDR1 SGDLS and CDR2 YYNGEE. CDR3 nucleotides: TGTGCCAGCAGCGTCCAAGGGGCGGCGGTCGCCGGGGAGCTGTTTTTT. It is translated as CASSVQGAAVAGELFF. Full variable domain (missing parts from reference TRBV9 and TRBJ2-2): DSGVTQTPKHLITATGQRVTLRCSPRSGDLSVYWYQQSLDQGLQFLIQYYNGEERAKGNILERFSAQQFPDLHSELNLSSLELGDSALYFCASSVQGAAVAGELFFGEGSRLTVL.

The chain couples TRBV5-8 to TRBJ1-3; D is unclear. Trimming pared 0 bases from V and 5 bases from J, leaving 6 bases between. Looked up from germline, CDR1 is SGHTS and CDR2 is YDEGEE. This CDR3 region has 13 residues. The DNA of the CDR3 is TGTGCCAGCAGCTTGGCCGGTCGAAACACCATATATTTT. Its translation is CASSLAGRNTIYF.

This chain links TRBV18 with TRBJ1-1; 8 nucleotides agree with TRBD1. Germline values: CDR1 KGHSH, CDR2 LQKENI. J was trimmed by 0 bases and V by 1 base; bases with no gene match: 13. The CDR3 spans 19 residues. In DNA form, the CDR3 reads TGTGCCAGCTCACCACTTTCTCAGGGGGCCGTGACGGTGAACACTGAAGCTTTCTTT. Translation: CASSPLSQGAVTVNTEAFF.

CDR3: CASSSPPQFTEAFF. For the CDR3, the DNA is TGTGCCAGCAGCTCCCCACCACAGTTCACTGAAGCTTTCTTT. The chain is built from TRBV7-9 and TRBJ1-1; D not certain. Germline CDR1 is SEHNR and CDR2 is FQNEAQ (reference sequence). The length of the CDR3 is 14 residues. Trimming pared 4 bases from V and 4 bases from J, leaving 13 bases between.

The rearrangement joins TRBV28 to TRBJ1-4, with a tentative D call TRBD1 (5 bases). This CDR3 comprises 15 residues. From germline, CDR1 is MDHEN and CDR2 SYDVKM. V was trimmed by 5 bases and J by 8 bases, leaving 18 bases between them. CDR3 sequence: CASSLPLGLNEKLFF. DNA of the CDR3: TGTGCCAGCAGTCTCCCCTTGGGGCTCAACGAAAAACTGTTTTTT.

V and J are TRBV6-5 and TRBJ2-3; TRBD1 aligns across 11 bases. From germline, CDR1 is MNHEY and CDR2 SVGAGI. This CDR3 spans 15 amino acids. The trim removed 7 bases at V and 4 bases at J, leaving 7 bases unmatched. The CDR3 nucleotides read TGTGCCAGCACCCGCGCGGGACAGGGGGCAGATACGCAGTATTTT. This codes for CASTRAGQGADTQYF.

V gene TRBV19 combines with J gene TRBJ1-2, with D perhaps TRBD1 (5 bases). The CDR3 runs to 13 residues. V lost 3 bases to trimming and J lost 8 bases, with 13 bases between them. The germline CDR1 and CDR2 sequences are LNHDA and SQIVND (reference sequence). The CDR3 DNA is TGTGCCAGTAGTATTGACAGCAAAGGAGGCTACACCTTC. The encoded protein is CASSIDSKGGYTF.

The chain carries TRBV30 and TRBJ2-2; D call uncertain. Germline loops: CDR1 GTSNPN, CDR2 SVGIG (reference sequence). The CDR3 length is 14 residues. Trimming cost V 2 bases and J 1 base, with 8 bases left between them. The CDR3 spells CAWSLTVNTGELFF. In nucleotides, the CDR3 is TGTGCCTGGAGTCTCACAGTGAACACCGGGGAGCTGTTTTTT. Full variable domain (rest looked up from reference TRBV30 and TRBJ2-2): SQTIHQWPATLVQPVGSPLSLECTVEGTSNPNLYWYRQAAGRGLQLLFYSVGIGQISSEVPQNLSASRPQDRQFILSSKKLLLSDSGFYLCAWSLTVNTGELFFGEGSRLTVL.

The chain recombines TRBV6-6 with TRBJ1-3; D is unclear. The V end was cut by 2 bases, the J end by 4 bases, with 9 bases between. CDR3 length equals 14 residues. Germline CDR1 is MNHNY and CDR2 is SVGAGI (reference sequence). CDR3 nucleotide sequence: TGTGCCAGCAGTTACAGCCCCGCGGGAAACACCATATATTTT. It translates to CASSYSPAGNTIYF.

The chain is built from TRBV27 and TRBJ1-5; D not resolved. V shed 0 bases and J shed 9 bases, with 6 bases lying between them. Looked up from germline, CDR1 is MNHEY and CDR2 is SMNVEV (reference sequence). This CDR3 comprises 12 residues. CDR3 residues: CASSLSAGPQHF. CDR3 nucleotides: TGTGCCAGCAGTTTATCAGCAGGGCCCCAGCATTTT.

This chain connects TRBV5-6 to TRBJ1-2, with TRBD1 matching 10 bases. The CDR3 sequence is 14 residues long. The germline V gene has CDR1 SGHDT and CDR2 YYEEEE. V trimming: 3 bases; J trimming: 4 bases; junction bases outside the gene matches: 3. CDR3 sequence (DNA): TGTGCCAGCAGCTCGGACAGGGGGGCCTATGGCTACACCTTC. This encodes CASSSDRGAYGYTF.

In the case of this clone: The sample holds other DNA sequences that translate to the same CDR3. The V and J genes are TRBV28 and TRBJ1-2; D is possibly TRBD1 (5 bases). Germline values: CDR1 MDHEN, CDR2 SYDVKM. The CDR3 consists of 13 residues. The V and J ends lost 4 bases and 8 bases respectively, with 14 bases between them. This chain's CDR3 is CASSSGGVGGYTF. The CDR3 nucleotides read TGTGCCAGCAGTTCCGGAGGGGTAGGCGGCTACACCTTC.